Presented here are 3 T cell receptor beta chains from one specimen sequenced in a study of beta chain features in type 1 diabetes. Every bit of the isolated RNA underwent reverse transcription, so sequencing read expressed TCRB transcripts. Assay: immunoSEQ multiplex PCR; the TCRdb copy retains only in-frame clones and omits some. The sample comprises roughly 150,000 clones, around 8% of which are singletons, and 0.94% rests with the top ten. Their antigens are not known. Regarding the study as a whole: There was a moderate but significant shortening of TCRB CDR3s in all four CD4+ subsets of Type 1 diabetes patients.

What was sequenced was central memory CD4+ T cells from blood. The receptors originated from a woman aged 40-49 years with type 1 diabetes.

The chain recombines TRBV5-4 with TRBJ2-1, with TRBD2 identical over 15 bases. The germline V gene encodes CDR1 SGHNT and CDR2 YYREEE (reference sequence). The CDR3 is made up of 15 amino acids. The V and J ends lost 3 bases and 7 bases, in that order; junction bases with no gene match: 2. The CDR3 protein is CASSWGLAGGNEQFF. The CDR3 region has the DNA TGTGCCAGCAGCTGGGGACTAGCGGGAGGAAATGAGCAGTTCTTC. Supplemented by reference TRBV5-4 and TRBJ2-1, the full variable domain reads ETGVTQSPTHLIKTRGQQVTLRCSSQSGHNTVSWYQQALGQGPQFIFQYYREEENGRGNFPPRFSGLQFPNYSSELNVNALELDDSALYLCASSWGLAGGNEQFFGPGTRLTVL.

This chain connects TRBV7-3 to TRBJ2-3, with TRBD2 matching 8 bases. CDR3 length equals 15 residues. In germline, CDR1 is SGHTA, CDR2 FQGTGA. J gave up 0 bases and V 3 bases, and 2 bases lay outside the gene matches. CDR3: CASSFAGGSTDTQYF. CDR3 DNA sequence: TGTGCCAGCAGCTTTGCGGGAGGTAGCACAGATACGCAGTATTTT.

In this sample, this clone turned up a few times. V and J are TRBV28 and TRBJ1-2, with D perhaps TRBD1 (6 bases). Per the germline V gene, CDR1 is MDHEN and CDR2 is SYDVKM. CDR3 length equals 13 residues. Trimming left V 8 bases short and J 2 bases short, with 12 bases between. The CDR3 DNA is TGTGCCAGCGAGGGGGGGGCCAACTATGGCTACACCTTC. The encoded protein is CASEGGANYGYTF.